The T cell receptor (beta chain) described here comes from a study of brain metastases from non-small cell lung cancer. Whole-study results and caveats: Metastases had sparse T cells but largely shared repertoires with primaries. Brain metastases had lower T-cell infiltration than primary tumors. In 60% to 70% of brain metastases, T-cell clones were expanded compared with matched primary tumors.

Some clones are missing from TCRdb's copy, which holds only in-frame ones; the method was immunoSEQ multiplex PCR. The table shows 15,000 or so clones, with around 86% occurring only once. V was cut by 3 bases and J by 8 bases, with 10 bases left in between. Germline V gives CDR1 ENHRY, CDR2 SYGVKD. CDR3 length equals 13 residues. About this clone: Its antigen is as yet unknown.

The V and J genes are TRBV10-3 and TRBJ1-4, with D possibly matching TRBD1 (5 bases). The sequencing input was primary lung tumor tissue. This receptor was identified in a donor aged 40 or older with non-small cell lung cancer. As DNA, the CDR3 is TGTGCCATCAGTGACGATAGGGGAGAAAAACTGTTTTTT. This translates into CAISDDRGEKLFF.